The TCR beta chain under discussion was sequenced for a study of OX40 agonist ivuxolimab in advanced cancers. Study-wide background: Patients were dosed with the agonistic anti-OX40 (CD134) antibody ivuxolimab. Mean age around 60 years, range about 20 to 79; roughly 80% male. General study results and limits: The study observed clonal expansion of CD4+ and CD8+ blood T cells by week 6 at 0.1 to 3.0 mg/kg.

The germline gives CDR1 LGHNA, CDR2 YSLEER. The ends lost 4 bases at V and 6 bases at J; junction bases unmatched: 8. The CDR3 extends over 15 amino acids. A remark on this clone: Its antigen remains unidentified.

Blood specimens came from baseline, cycle 4 day 1, and cycle 7 day 1. Method: immunoSEQ multiplex PCR; TCRdb's copy keeps in-frame clones and lacks some. The data show about 90,000 clones, around 90% seen once. This TCR was recovered from an adult with an advanced solid tumor such as melanoma, head and neck, liver or kidney cancer. The V and J genes are TRBV4-3 and TRBJ2-2; 7 nucleotides agree with TRBD1. The specimen comprised CD4+ or CD8+ T cells sorted from blood, sampled in a trial of the OX40 agonist ivuxolimab. CDR3 sequence: CASSLTGVAPGELFF. The CDR3 DNA follows: TGCGCCAGCAGCCTTACAGGGGTGGCACCCGGGGAGCTGTTTTTT.